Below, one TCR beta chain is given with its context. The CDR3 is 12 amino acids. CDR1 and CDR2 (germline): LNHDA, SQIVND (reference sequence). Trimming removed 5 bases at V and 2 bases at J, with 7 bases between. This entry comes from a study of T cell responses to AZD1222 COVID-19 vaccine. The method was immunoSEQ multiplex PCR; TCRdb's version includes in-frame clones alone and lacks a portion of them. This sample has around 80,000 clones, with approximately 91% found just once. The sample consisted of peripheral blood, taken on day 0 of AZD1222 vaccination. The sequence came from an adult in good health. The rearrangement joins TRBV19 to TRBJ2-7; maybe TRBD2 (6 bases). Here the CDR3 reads CASSRGTYEQYF. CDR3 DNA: TGTGCCAGTAGTCGGGGGACCTACGAGCAGTACTTC.